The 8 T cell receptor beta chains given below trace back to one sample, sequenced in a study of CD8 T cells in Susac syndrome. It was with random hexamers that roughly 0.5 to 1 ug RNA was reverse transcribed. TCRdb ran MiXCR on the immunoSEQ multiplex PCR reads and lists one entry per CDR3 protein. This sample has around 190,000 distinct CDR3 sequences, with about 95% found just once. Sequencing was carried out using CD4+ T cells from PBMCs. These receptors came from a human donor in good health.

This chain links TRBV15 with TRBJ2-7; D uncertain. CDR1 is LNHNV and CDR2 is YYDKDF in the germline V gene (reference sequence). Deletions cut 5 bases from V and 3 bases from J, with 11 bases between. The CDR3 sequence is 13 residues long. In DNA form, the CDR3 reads TGTGCCACCAGCGCCCGAGACCACTACGAGCAGTACTTC. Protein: CATSARDHYEQYF.

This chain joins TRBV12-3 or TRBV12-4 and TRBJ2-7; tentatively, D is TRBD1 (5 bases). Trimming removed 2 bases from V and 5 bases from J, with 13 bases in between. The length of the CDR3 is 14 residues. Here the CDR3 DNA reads TGTGCCAGCAGTTTACAGGGTGCCGTCCACGAGCAGTACTTC. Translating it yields CASSLQGAVHEQYF.

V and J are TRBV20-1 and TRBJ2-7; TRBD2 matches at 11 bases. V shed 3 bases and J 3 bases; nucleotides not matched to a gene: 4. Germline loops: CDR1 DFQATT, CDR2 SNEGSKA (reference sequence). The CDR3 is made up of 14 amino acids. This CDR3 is CSASGTSGLYEQYF. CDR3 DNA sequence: TGCAGTGCTAGCGGGACTAGCGGCCTCTACGAGCAGTACTTC.

CDR3 nucleotides: TGTGCCTGGAGTGGCGGACAGGGATCTGAAGCTTTCTTT. This sequence encodes CAWSGGQGSEAFF. The gene calls are TRBV30 and TRBJ1-1; 8 bases map to TRBD1. The CDR3 contains 13 residues. Germline lookup yields CDR1 GTSNPN and CDR2 SVGIG (reference sequence). Unmatched junction bases numbered 4, after V lost 1 base and J lost 6 bases.

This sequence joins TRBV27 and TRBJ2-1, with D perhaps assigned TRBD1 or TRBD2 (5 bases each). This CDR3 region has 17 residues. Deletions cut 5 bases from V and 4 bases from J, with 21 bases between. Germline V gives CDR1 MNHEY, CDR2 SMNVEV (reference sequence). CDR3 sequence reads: CASSPGEGLSYYNEQFF. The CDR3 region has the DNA TGTGCCAGCAGTCCCGGTGAGGGGCTCTCTTATTACAATGAGCAGTTCTTC.

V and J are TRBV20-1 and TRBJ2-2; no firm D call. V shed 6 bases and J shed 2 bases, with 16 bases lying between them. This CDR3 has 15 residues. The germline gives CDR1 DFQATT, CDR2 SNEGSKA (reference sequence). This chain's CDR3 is CSAPTLGLNTGELFF. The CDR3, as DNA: TGCAGTGCCCCCACCCTAGGGCTTAACACCGGGGAGCTGTTTTTT.

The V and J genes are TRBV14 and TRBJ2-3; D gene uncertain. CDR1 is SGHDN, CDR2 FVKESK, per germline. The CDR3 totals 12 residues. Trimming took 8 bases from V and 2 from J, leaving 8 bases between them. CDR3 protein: CASGHYTDTQYF. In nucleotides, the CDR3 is TGTGCCAGCGGTCATTACACAGATACGCAGTATTTT. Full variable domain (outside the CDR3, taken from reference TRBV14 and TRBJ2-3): EAGVTQFPSHSVIEKGQTVTLRCDPISGHDNLYWYRRVMGKEIKFLLHFVKESKQDESGMPNNRFLAERTGGTYSTLKVQPAELEDSGVYFCASGHYTDTQYFGPGTRLTVL.

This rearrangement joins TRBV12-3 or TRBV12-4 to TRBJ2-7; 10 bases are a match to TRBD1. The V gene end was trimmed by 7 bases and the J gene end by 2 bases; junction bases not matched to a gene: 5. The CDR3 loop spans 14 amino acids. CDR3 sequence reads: CASTRTGGAYEQYF. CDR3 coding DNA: TGTGCCAGCACCCGGACAGGGGGTGCCTACGAGCAGTACTTC.